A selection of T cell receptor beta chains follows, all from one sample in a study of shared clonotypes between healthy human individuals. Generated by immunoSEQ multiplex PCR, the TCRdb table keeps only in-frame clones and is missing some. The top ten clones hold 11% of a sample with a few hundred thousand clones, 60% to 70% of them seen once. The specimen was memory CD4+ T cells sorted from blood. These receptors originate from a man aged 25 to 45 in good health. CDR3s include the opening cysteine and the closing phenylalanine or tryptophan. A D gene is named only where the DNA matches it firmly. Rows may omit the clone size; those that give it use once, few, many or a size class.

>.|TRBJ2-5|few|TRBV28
TGTGCCAGCAGTCCAGGGACCAGCGAGACCCAGTACTTC
CASSPGTSETQYF
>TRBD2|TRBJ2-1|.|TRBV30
TGTGCCTGGAGTAGGAGCGGGAAATACAATGAGCAGTTCTTC
CAWSRSGKYNEQFF
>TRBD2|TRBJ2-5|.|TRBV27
TGTGCCAGCAGTCCAAACCTTGGACTAGGGGAAAAGACCCAGTACTTC
CASSPNLGLGEKTQYF
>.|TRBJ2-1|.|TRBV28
TGTGCCAGCAGTCCGACTAGACCCTACAATGAGCAGTTCTTC
CASSPTRPYNEQFF
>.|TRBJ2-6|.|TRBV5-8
TGTGCCAGCAGGCGGATCTCTGGGGCCAACGTCCTGACTTTC
CASRRISGANVLTF
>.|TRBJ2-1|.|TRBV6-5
TGTGCCAGCAGTTACTCCTATGAGCAGTTCTTC
CASSYSYEQFF
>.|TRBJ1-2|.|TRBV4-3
TGCGCCAGCAGCCAAGACTGGGACGGAAACTATGGCTACACCTTC
CASSQDWDGNYGYTF
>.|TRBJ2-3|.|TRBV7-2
TGTGCCAGCAGCAACCTCCAAAGCAGCTATACGCAGTATTTT
CASSNLQSSYTQYF
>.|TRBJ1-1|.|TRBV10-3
TGTGCCATCAGGGGGGACCCGGCGAACACTGAAGCTTTCTTT
CAIRGDPANTEAFF
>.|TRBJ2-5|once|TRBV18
TGTGCCAGCTCACCGACGACAAGTAAAGAGACCCAGTACTTC
CASSPTTSKETQYF
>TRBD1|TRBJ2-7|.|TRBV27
TGTGCCAGCAGTTTAGAGTGGGGGACAGGGGGTAGGAACGAGCAGTACTTC
CASSLEWGTGGRNEQYF
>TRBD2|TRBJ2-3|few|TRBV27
TGTGCCAGCAGTTCCCTGGGACTAGCGGGAGATCCCTATTTT
CASSSLGLAGDPYF
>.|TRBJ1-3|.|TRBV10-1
TGCGCCAGCAGTGACCGTGGGCCTGGAAACACCATATATTTT
CASSDRGPGNTIYF
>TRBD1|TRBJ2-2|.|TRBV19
TGTGCCAGTAGTCTCACAGGGGGATTGGGCACCGGGGAGCTGTTTTTT
CASSLTGGLGTGELFF
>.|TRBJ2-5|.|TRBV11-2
TGTGCCAGCAGCGCCTACAGGGAAACAGAGACCCAGTACTTC
CASSAYRETETQYF
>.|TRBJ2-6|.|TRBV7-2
TGTGCCAGCAGCTTGACCAACGTCCTGACTTTC
CASSLTNVLTF
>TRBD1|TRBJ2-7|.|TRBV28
TGTGCCAGCAATGACCCCGGGACAGGTGCCTACGAGCAGTACTTC
CASNDPGTGAYEQYF
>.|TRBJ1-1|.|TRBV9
TGTGCCAGCAGCGTAGAGTCAGACACTGAAGCTTTCTTT
CASSVESDTEAFF
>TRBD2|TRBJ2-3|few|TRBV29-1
TGCAGCGTTGAAGGCGTGACTAGCGGGAGTTTAGATACGCAGTATTTT
CSVEGVTSGSLDTQYF
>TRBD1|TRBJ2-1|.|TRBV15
TGTGCCACCAGCAGGCCCCGGGACAGGCCGGTCTTC
CATSRPRDRPVF
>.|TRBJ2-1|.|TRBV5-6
TGTGCCAGCAGCTCGCGAACATCCTACAATGAGCAGTTCTTC
CASSSRTSYNEQFF
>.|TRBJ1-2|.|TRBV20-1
TGCAGTGCTAGAGCGGTAATCGGCTACACCTTC
CSARAVIGYTF
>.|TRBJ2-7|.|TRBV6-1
TGTGCCAGCAGTGCTAAATCCTACGATTCCTCCGAGCAGTACTTC
CASSAKSYDSSEQYF
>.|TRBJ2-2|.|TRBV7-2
TGTGCCAGCAGCTTAGGTGTCGGCAGCACCGGGGAGCTGTTTTTT
CASSLGVGSTGELFF
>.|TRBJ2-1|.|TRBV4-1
TGCGCCAGCAGCCAAGAGCCCCATGTGAGCTCCTACAATGAGCAGTTCTTC
CASSQEPHVSSYNEQFF
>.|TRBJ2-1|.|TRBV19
TGTGCCAGTAGTATATCCGCAGGCCCTCTTCTAGGAAACAATGAGCAGTTCTTC
CASSISAGPLLGNNEQFF
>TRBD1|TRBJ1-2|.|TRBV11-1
TGTGCCAGCAGCGAATGGGACAGGGTCTACGGCTACACCTTC
CASSEWDRVYGYTF
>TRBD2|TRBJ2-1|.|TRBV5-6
TGTGCCAGCAGCTCCCGAGGGCTAGCGGGAGTAGATGAGCAGTTCTTC
CASSSRGLAGVDEQFF
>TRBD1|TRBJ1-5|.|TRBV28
TGTGCCAGCAGTGTAGGGACAGGGGGCAATCAGCCCCAGCATTTT
CASSVGTGGNQPQHF
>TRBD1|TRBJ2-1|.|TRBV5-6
TGTGCCAGCAGCTTGGTCTGGACAGGGGGATACAATGAGCAGTTCTTC
CASSLVWTGGYNEQFF
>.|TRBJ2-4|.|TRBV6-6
TGTGCCAGCAGTCCTGTCGGCCTAGCCAAAAACATTCAGTACTTC
CASSPVGLAKNIQYF